This T cell receptor (beta chain) was profiled in a study of T cells in Graves' hyperthyroidism and ophthalmopathy. Study-wide points: A 13 V-J model separated ophthalmopathy from stable hyperthyroidism. Among thyroid clonotypes expanded above 0.001, most also appeared in blood. Ophthalmopathy was model-predicted a median roughly six months pre-onset.

TCR beta CDR3 region amplification was performed from RNA transcripts. TCR CDR3 regions were first amplified by RT-PCR with HTBI primers. TCRdb reprocessed the multiplex PCR reads via MiXCR and lists one record per CDR3 protein. This table has some 500,000 distinct CDR3 sequences, 15% to 20% appearing once. Unmatched junction bases numbered 12, after V lost 1 base and J lost 13 bases. This CDR3 has 15 residues. Germline V lookup: CDR1 LNHNV, CDR2 YYDKDF (reference sequence). Inclusion characteristics of ophthalmopathy patients comprised a Clinical Activity Score of at least 3, a NOSPECS grade of at least 4, and duration under 3 months. Details on this clonotype: Its specificity is unknown.

The specimen sequenced was blood. The rearrangement uses TRBV15 and TRBJ2-1; 8 bases agree with TRBD1. This receptor was taken from a woman in her twenties or thirties with Graves' ophthalmopathy. The CDR3 sequence is CATSRVGQGRETQFF. The CDR3 DNA reads TGTGCCACCAGCAGAGTAGGACAGGGTCGGGAGACCCAGTTCTTC.